This TCR beta chain was documented in a study of blood T cell repertoires in COVID-19. Germline V gene lookup returns CDR1 SGHTA and CDR2 FQGTGA. Trimming removed 3 bases from V and 4 bases from J, with 19 bases in between. This CDR3 has 17 residues. The count of this clone is one. TCRdb's table, derived via immunoSEQ multiplex PCR, lists solely in-frame clones and lacks some. The profile covers some 270,000 clones, with 85% to 90% appearing a single time and 1.9% taken by the ten largest. This chain connects TRBV7-3 to TRBJ2-1; D may be TRBD2 (7 bases). The source of this sequence is a woman aged 60-75 years who had recovered from COVID-19. The sample taken for sequencing was PBMCs or T cells enriched from blood (not recorded which). The CDR3 sequence: CASSFPKTSQGYNEQFF. The CDR3 nucleotides are TGTGCCAGCAGCTTCCCCAAGACTAGCCAGGGGTACAATGAGCAGTTCTTC.